The next 27 T cell receptor beta chains were all read from a single sample in a study of CD4 T cells in relation to SARS-CoV-2 and coronaviruses. Unexposed donor CD4+ T cells date from about 2011-2019, before the COVID-19 pandemic. The data were produced by immunoSEQ multiplex PCR, yet TCRdb's version contains in-frame clones alone and is incomplete. The sample includes roughly 71,000 clones, about 89% of them seen just once. Sequences were obtained from memory CD4+ T cells from PBMCs. Source of these receptors: a human donor in good health.

The CDR3 bases are TGTGCCAGCAGTGAGTCGGGAACCTACAATGAGCAGTTCTTC. Translated: CASSESGTYNEQFF. J is TRBJ2-1 and V is TRBV2; D possibly corresponds to TRBD2 (5 bases). Germline V CDR1 and CDR2: SNHLY, FYNNEI. Trimming stripped 3 bases from V and 2 bases from J, with 8 bases between. The CDR3 sequence is 14 residues long.

V and J are TRBV7-3 and TRBJ2-1; 9 bases agree with TRBD1. V dropped 4 bases and J dropped 5; count of bases not matched to a gene: 12. The CDR3 length is 17 residues. Per germline, CDR1 SGHTA and CDR2 FQGTGA. CDR3 sequence reads: CASSSRRGTGNNNEQFF. Here the CDR3 DNA reads TGTGCCAGCAGCTCACGACGAGGGACAGGGAACAACAATGAGCAGTTCTTC.

The chain recombines TRBV7-9 with TRBJ2-6; D uncertain. This CDR3 contains 13 residues. The germline V gene encodes CDR1 SEHNR and CDR2 FQNEAQ (reference sequence). Trimming removed 4 bases from V and 3 bases from J, with 4 bases in between. CDR3 nucleotide sequence: TGTGCCAGCAGCTCCTTTGGGGCCAACGTCCTGACTTTC. Its translation is CASSSFGANVLTF.

The rearrangement uses TRBV28 and TRBJ2-5; 7 nucleotides line up with TRBD1. The CDR3 is 15 amino acids. Germline lookup yields CDR1 MDHEN and CDR2 SYDVKM. Trimming removed 1 base from V and 4 bases from J; junction bases left unmatched: 6. As DNA, the CDR3 is TGTGCCAGCAGTTTATCCGGACAGGTCGGAGAGACCCAGTACTTC. This gives the protein CASSLSGQVGETQYF.

V gene TRBV6-4 combines with J gene TRBJ2-5; 11 bases align to TRBD2. This CDR3 region has 14 residues. CDR1 is MRHNA, CDR2 SNTAGT, per germline. The V gene end was trimmed by 7 bases and the J gene end by 5 bases; junction bases not matched to a gene: 6. This chain's CDR3 is CASTSSGRRETQYF. The CDR3 bases are TGTGCCAGCACTTCTAGCGGGAGGCGTGAGACCCAGTACTTC.

V is TRBV28 and J is TRBJ1-5; no clear D gene. Trimming left V 3 bases short and J 1 base short, with 10 bases between. The CDR3 spans 15 residues. From germline, CDR1 is MDHEN and CDR2 SYDVKM. DNA for the CDR3: TGTGCCAGCAGTTTGTTCAGGAGGAGCAATCAGCCCCAGCATTTT. The encoded protein is CASSLFRRSNQPQHF.

This clone was counted between two and nine times. V usage is TRBV28 and J usage is TRBJ2-3; D unclear. V lost 1 base and J lost 2, with 7 bases in between. CDR3 size: 14 residues. Germline loops: CDR1 MDHEN, CDR2 SYDVKM. CDR3 DNA: TGTGCCAGCAGTTTATCGTTCTACACAGATACGCAGTATTTT. Its translation: CASSLSFYTDTQYF.

This sequence joins TRBV3-1 (or the pseudogene TRBV3-2) and TRBJ1-2; D is uncertain. This CDR3 has 12 residues. Germline V CDR1 and CDR2: LGHDT, YNNKEL (reference sequence). V shed 10 bases and J shed 2 bases, with 11 bases lying between them. CDR3 sequence: CATTHSNYGYTF. CDR3 in DNA: TGTGCCACCACCCACTCCAACTATGGCTACACCTTC.

The genes are TRBV5-6 and TRBJ1-6; TRBD1 agrees at 9 bases. V lost 4 bases and J lost 7; bases outside the gene matches: 6. The CDR3 contains 15 residues. CDR1 SGHDT and CDR2 YYEEEE come from the germline V gene. The CDR3 DNA reads as TGTGCCAGCAGCAGGGACAGGGTAGTCAATTCACCCCTCCACTTT. Amino acids: CASSRDRVVNSPLHF.

This chain joins TRBV6-2 or TRBV6-3 and TRBJ1-2; 9 bases line up with TRBD1. The CDR3 consists of 16 residues. Trimming removed 5 bases from V and 7 bases from J; junction bases left unmatched: 14. The germline CDR1 and CDR2 sequences are MNHEY and SVGEGT. This chain's CDR3 is CASSPLRGQGKFGYTF. Written as DNA, the CDR3 is TGTGCCAGCAGTCCCCTTCGTGGACAGGGGAAATTTGGCTACACCTTC.

This clone was counted once. V and J are TRBV28 and TRBJ2-7; TRBD2 aligns across 7 bases. There are 16 residues in the CDR3. Trimming took 1 base from V and 7 from J; bases not matched to a gene: 13. CDR1 and CDR2 (germline): MDHEN, SYDVKM. CDR3 coding DNA: TGTGCCAGCAGTTTATTAGGCCTGCGGGGGACGCGGGAGCAGTACTTC. Translated: CASSLLGLRGTREQYF.

J is TRBJ2-4 and V is TRBV10-1; D may be TRBD1 or TRBD2 (5 bases each). CDR3 size: 13 residues. Germline CDR1 is WNHNN and CDR2 is SYGVQD (reference sequence). The germline V and J ends were trimmed by 4 bases and 6 bases, with 10 bases remaining between them. In DNA form, the CDR3 reads TGCGCCAGCAGTGCCCGGGACGTAAACATTCAGTACTTC. It is translated as CASSARDVNIQYF.

The chain is built from TRBV6-2 or TRBV6-3 and TRBJ2-7; 11 nucleotides agree with TRBD2. Germline V CDR1 and CDR2: MNHEY, SVGEGT. V lost 5 bases, J lost 1 base, and 13 bases stayed unmatched. The CDR3 totals 18 residues. Here the CDR3 DNA reads TGTGCCAGCAGTAAATACTCGCCTAGCGGGGGGAGTTCCTACGAGCAGTACTTC. Amino acids: CASSKYSPSGGSSYEQYF.

The chain employs TRBV5-1 and TRBJ2-7, with 10 bases fitting TRBD1. Germline V gene sequence: CDR1 SGHRS, CDR2 YFSETQ. This CDR3 comprises 13 residues. V trimming: 7 bases; J trimming: 5 bases; junction bases outside the gene matches: 6. CDR3 in amino acids: CASGTGTGDEQYF. The CDR3 DNA sequence: TGCGCCAGCGGAACCGGGACAGGGGACGAGCAGTACTTC.

V usage is TRBV19 and J usage is TRBJ2-5; TRBD1 might be the D (5 bases). Germline V gene sequence: CDR1 LNHDA, CDR2 SQIVND (reference sequence). CDR3 length: 13 residues. Trimming took 1 base from V and 2 from J, leaving 5 bases between them. Written as DNA, the CDR3 is TGTGCCAGTAGTATAGGACAGCAAGAGACCCAGTACTTC. This translates into CASSIGQQETQYF. Variable domain in full (rest from reference TRBV19 and TRBJ2-5): DGGITQSPKYLFRKEGQNVTLSCEQNLNHDAMYWYRQDPGQGLRLIYYSQIVNDFQKGDIAEGYSVSREKKESFPLTVTSAQKNPTAFYLCASSIGQQETQYFGPGTRLLVL.

V and J are TRBV11-1 and TRBJ2-3; D gene unclear. The CDR3 sequence is 15 residues long. The germline V and J ends were trimmed by 4 bases and 3 bases, with 14 bases remaining between them. Germline-derived CDR1 and CDR2 are SGHAT and FQDESV (reference sequence). CDR3 nucleotides: TGTGCCAGCAGCTCATCCACCCCCGGAACAGATACGCAGTATTTT. Translating it yields CASSSSTPGTDTQYF.

The chain joins TRBV7-2 to TRBJ1-2; unclear D gene. The CDR3 is 15 residues long. The V gene's germline CDR1 is SGHTA and CDR2 FQGNSA. Trimming left V 1 base short and J 5 bases short, with 14 bases between. The CDR3, as DNA: TGTGCCAGCAGCTTAGGCGTTCAAACGGGATATGGCTACACCTTC. Its protein is CASSLGVQTGYGYTF.

The chain carries TRBV7-6 and TRBJ1-2; perhaps TRBD1 as D (6 bases). V gave up 4 bases and J gave up 4 bases, with 13 bases separating them. CDR1 SGHVS and CDR2 FNYEAQ come from the germline V gene. The CDR3 extends over 14 amino acids. Here the CDR3 reads CASSSGQQGYGYTF. CDR3 coding DNA: TGTGCCAGCAGCTCCGGACAGCAGGGCTATGGCTACACCTTC.

The chain joins TRBV2 to TRBJ1-6; a possible D gene is TRBD1 (5 bases). V was clipped by 6 bases and J by 8 bases, with 14 bases between them. Germline V CDR1 and CDR2: SNHLY, FYNNEI. The CDR3 has 14 amino acids. The CDR3 reads CASSLRVGDSPLHF. CDR3 sequence (DNA): TGTGCCAGCAGCCTCAGGGTTGGGGATTCACCCCTCCACTTT.

V gene TRBV5-5 combines with J gene TRBJ2-3; D is unclear. The germline V and J ends were trimmed by 6 bases and 4 bases, with 15 bases remaining between them. Germline CDR1 and CDR2: SGHKS and YYEKEE (reference sequence). The CDR3 extends over 14 amino acids. CDR3 region: CASTRPSAADTQYF. The CDR3, as DNA: TGTGCCAGCACCCGGCCAAGCGCCGCAGATACGCAGTATTTT.

The chain links TRBV19 to TRBJ1-1; 8 nucleotides line up with TRBD1. The germline V gene encodes CDR1 LNHDA and CDR2 SQIVND (reference sequence). V lost 2 bases, J lost 4 bases, and 12 bases stayed unmatched. The length of the CDR3 is 17 residues. The CDR3 bases are TGTGCCAGTAGTATACAGGGGGCTGGACAGTATAGCACTGAAGCTTTCTTT. As protein: CASSIQGAGQYSTEAFF.

J is TRBJ2-5 and V is TRBV19; no clear D gene. This CDR3 has 12 amino acids. V dropped 6 bases and J dropped 7 bases, with 12 bases sitting between them. Germline loops: CDR1 LNHDA, CDR2 SQIVND (reference sequence). CDR3 sequence: CASSEQTGTQYF. As DNA, the CDR3 is TGTGCCAGTAGCGAGCAAACGGGGACCCAGTACTTC.

The table lists this clone with a few counts. The chain recombines TRBV5-1 with TRBJ1-2, with D possibly TRBD1 on 5 matching bases. Germline V gives CDR1 SGHRS, CDR2 YFSETQ. The V and J ends lost 3 bases and 3 bases respectively, with 9 bases between them. The CDR3 is 13 residues long. The CDR3 region is CASSSQGDYGYTF. The CDR3 DNA reads as TGCGCCAGCAGCTCGCAGGGAGACTATGGCTACACCTTC.

V usage is TRBV7-3 and J usage is TRBJ2-3, with D perhaps assigned TRBD1 or TRBD2 (5 bases each). Trimming shortened V by 4 bases and J by 2 bases, and 16 bases separated the two germline ends. Per the germline V gene, CDR1 is SGHTA and CDR2 is FQGTGA. This CDR3 spans 16 amino acids. The CDR3 is CASSSRDGENTDTQYF. Here the CDR3 DNA reads TGTGCCAGCAGCTCGAGGGACGGTGAGAACACAGATACGCAGTATTTT.

The count of this clone is one. The gene calls are TRBV30 and TRBJ1-2, with 8 bases matching TRBD1. Trimming removed 3 bases from V and 6 bases from J; junction bases left unmatched: 3. Germline V gene data show CDR1 as GTSNPN and CDR2 as SVGIG (reference sequence). This CDR3 contains 12 residues. The CDR3 loop is CAWRPGQDGYTF. The CDR3 DNA is TGTGCCTGGAGGCCGGGACAGGATGGCTACACCTTC. Supplemented by reference TRBV30 and TRBJ1-2, the full variable domain reads SQTIHQWPATLVQPVGSPLSLECTVEGTSNPNLYWYRQAAGRGLQLLFYSVGIGQISSEVPQNLSASRPQDRQFILSSKKLLLSDSGFYLCAWRPGQDGYTFGSGTRLTVV.

This rearrangement joins TRBV28 to TRBJ2-2; 7 positions match TRBD2. Germline values: CDR1 MDHEN, CDR2 SYDVKM. The ends lost 6 bases at V and 3 bases at J; junction bases unmatched: 7. The CDR3 consists of 15 residues. The CDR3: CASSYTSAYTGELFF. The CDR3 DNA sequence: TGTGCCAGCAGCTATACTAGCGCTTACACCGGGGAGCTGTTTTTT.

This chain uses TRBV19 with TRBJ2-5; 8 nucleotides match TRBD1. CDR1 and CDR2 (germline): LNHDA, SQIVND (reference sequence). J gave up 4 bases and V 4 bases, and 11 bases lay outside the gene matches. This CDR3 comprises 16 residues. CDR3 nucleotide sequence: TGTGCCAGTAGTACACCTTACAGGGGGTCGGGAGAGACCCAGTACTTC. Translated, it gives CASSTPYRGSGETQYF. Full variable domain (outside the CDR3, taken from reference TRBV19 and TRBJ2-5): DGGITQSPKYLFRKEGQNVTLSCEQNLNHDAMYWYRQDPGQGLRLIYYSQIVNDFQKGDIAEGYSVSREKKESFPLTVTSAQKNPTAFYLCASSTPYRGSGETQYFGPGTRLLVL.